Listed below are T cell receptor beta chains from one sample, sequenced in a study of vaccination and CD4 T cells after COVID-19. No antigen has been assigned to these receptors. TCRdb re-called the PCR reads through MiXCR, storing one row per CDR3 protein. There are some 12,000 distinct CDR3 sequences in the sample; roughly three fifths occur only once, and around 8% lies in the top ten. Sequencing used CD4+ T cells from blood, cultured in vitro. The receptors were gathered from a human donor who had recovered from COVID-19. The CDR3 runs from the conserved cysteine through the conserved F or W. D genes are given only for firm matches. Rows give clone size only sometimes, using once, few, many, or a class for an expanded clone.

>TRBV15|-|-|18|TRBJ2-3
CATSREGSLTISTDTQYF
TGTGCCACCAGCAGAGAGGGGAGCCTTACTATAAGCACAGATACGCAGTATTTT
>TRBV20-1|TRBD2|-|14|TRBJ2-7
CSAQGLAGTYEQYF
TGCAGTGCCCAGGGACTAGCGGGAACCTACGAGCAGTACTTC
>TRBV7-2|-|-|14|TRBJ1-5
CASSLVTTIQPQHF
TGTGCCAGCAGCTTAGTAACGACAATCCAGCCCCAGCATTTT
>TRBV15|TRBD2|-|13|TRBJ2-1
CATSARGGDEQFF
TGTGCCACCAGCGCCCGCGGGGGGGATGAGCAGTTCTTC
>TRBV27|TRBD2|-|16|TRBJ2-5
CASSQYLAGTAETQYF
TGTGCCAGCAGTCAATACTTAGCGGGAACGGCAGAGACCCAGTACTTC
>TRBV5-4|TRBD2|few|15|TRBJ2-3
CASSLASGFTDTQYF
TGTGCCAGCAGCCTCGCTAGCGGTTTTACAGATACGCAGTATTTT
>TRBV7-7|-|-|14|TRBJ2-3
CASSSLGSTDTQYF
TGTGCCAGCAGCTCCCTGGGTAGCACAGATACGCAGTATTTT
>TRBV6-1|-|-|14|TRBJ2-7
CASSADSRAYEQYF
TGTGCCAGCAGTGCTGATAGTAGGGCCTACGAGCAGTACTTC
>TRBV12-3/TRBV12-4|-|-|14|TRBJ2-7
CASSSRRVYYEQYF
TGTGCCAGCAGTTCCCGCAGGGTGTACTACGAGCAGTACTTC
>TRBV20-1|-|few|14|TRBJ1-6
CSAPTGTGNSPLHF
TGCAGTGCTCCTACCGGGACTGGTAATTCACCCCTCCACTTT
>TRBV20-1|-|-|17|TRBJ2-4
CSARLTSSFLAKNIQYF
TGCAGTGCCCGCCTTACATCTAGCTTCCTAGCCAAAAACATTCAGTACTTC
>TRBV20-1|TRBD2|-|14|TRBJ2-7
CSATGLAGVREQYF
TGCAGTGCTACGGGACTAGCGGGAGTGAGGGAGCAGTACTTC
>TRBV20-1|TRBD1|few|12|TRBJ1-5
CSARQGYQPQHF
TGCAGTGCTCGACAGGGGTATCAGCCCCAGCATTTT
>TRBV28|TRBD1|-|18|TRBJ1-5
CASSSRTGGAIRNQPQHF
TGTGCCAGCAGTTCCCGGACAGGGGGCGCGATACGCAATCAGCCCCAGCATTTT
>TRBV7-9|-|-|14|TRBJ2-5
CASSLGVVKETQYF
TGTGCCAGCAGCTTAGGGGTAGTGAAGGAGACCCAGTACTTC
>TRBV15|TRBD1|-|15|TRBJ2-7
CATSRERGQLSEQYF
TGTGCCACCAGCAGAGAGAGGGGGCAGTTATCCGAGCAGTACTTC
>TRBV27|-|-|12|TRBJ1-5
CASSTPGQPQHF
TGTGCCAGCAGTACCCCGGGTCAGCCCCAGCATTTT
>TRBV2|TRBD1|once|15|TRBJ1-2
CASSAVRGPSNGYTF
TGTGCCAGCAGTGCGGTCAGGGGGCCATCGAATGGCTACACCTTC
>TRBV19|-|-|12|TRBJ1-5
CASTPGKKPQHF
TGTGCCAGTACCCCGGGTAAGAAGCCCCAGCATTTT
>TRBV7-9|-|few|13|TRBJ1-5
CASSLGGPGTQHF
TGTGCCAGCAGCTTAGGAGGCCCCGGGACCCAGCATTTT
>TRBV2|TRBD1|few|14|TRBJ1-1
CASSADRFDTEAFF
TGTGCCAGCAGTGCGGACAGGTTCGACACTGAAGCTTTCTTT
>TRBV28|-|few|14|TRBJ1-5
CASSATRAGQPQHF
TGTGCCAGCAGTGCAACAAGGGCGGGACAGCCCCAGCATTTT
>TRBV20-1|TRBD1|-|13|TRBJ1-5
CSAWTGGYQPQHF
TGCAGTGCCTGGACAGGGGGGTATCAGCCCCAGCATTTT
>TRBV20-1|TRBD1|-|14|TRBJ1-5
CSAGRTGGNQPQHF
TGCAGTGCGGGAAGGACAGGGGGCAATCAGCCCCAGCATTTT
>TRBV20-1|TRBD2|-|17|TRBJ2-1
CSARSAGGPLWPNEQFF
TGCAGTGCTAGGTCGGCGGGAGGGCCTCTGTGGCCCAATGAGCAGTTCTTC
>TRBV4-2|TRBD1|-|15|TRBJ1-6
CASSIIGQENSPLHF
TGTGCCAGCAGCATCATAGGACAGGAGAATTCACCCCTCCACTTT
>TRBV6-1|-|-|13|TRBJ1-1
CASTRGGGTEAFF
TGTGCCAGCACAAGAGGGGGAGGCACTGAAGCTTTCTTT
>TRBV30|TRBD2|-|14|TRBJ2-1
CAWSTSGSGNEQFF
TGTGCCTGGAGTACCAGCGGGAGTGGTAATGAGCAGTTCTTC
>TRBV20-1|TRBD2|once|16|TRBJ2-3
CSAPKITGGSSDTQYF
TGCAGTGCCCCCAAAATAACGGGGGGTTCGTCGGATACGCAGTATTTT